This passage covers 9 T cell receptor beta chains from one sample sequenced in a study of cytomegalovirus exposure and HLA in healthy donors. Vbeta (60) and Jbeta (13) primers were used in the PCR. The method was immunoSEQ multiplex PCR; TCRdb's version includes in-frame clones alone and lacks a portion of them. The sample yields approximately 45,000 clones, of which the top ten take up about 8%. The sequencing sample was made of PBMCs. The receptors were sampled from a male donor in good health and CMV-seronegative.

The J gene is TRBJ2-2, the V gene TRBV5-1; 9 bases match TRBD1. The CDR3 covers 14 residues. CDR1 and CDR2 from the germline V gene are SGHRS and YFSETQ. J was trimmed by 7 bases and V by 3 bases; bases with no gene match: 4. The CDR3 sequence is CASSSGDRDGELFF. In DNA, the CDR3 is TGCGCCAGCAGCTCGGGGGACAGGGACGGGGAGCTGTTTTTT.

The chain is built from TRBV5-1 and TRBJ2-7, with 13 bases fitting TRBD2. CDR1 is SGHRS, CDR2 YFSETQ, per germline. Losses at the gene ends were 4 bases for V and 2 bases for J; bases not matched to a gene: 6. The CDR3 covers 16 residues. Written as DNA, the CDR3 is TGCGCCAGCAGCCCCCGACTAGCGGGAGGCCCCTACGAGCAGTACTTC. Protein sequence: CASSPRLAGGPYEQYF.

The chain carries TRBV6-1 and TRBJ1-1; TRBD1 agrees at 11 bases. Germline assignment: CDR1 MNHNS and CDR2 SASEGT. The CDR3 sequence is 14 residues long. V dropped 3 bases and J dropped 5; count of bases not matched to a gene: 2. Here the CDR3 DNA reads TGTGCCAGCAGTGAGGGACAGGGGGTGACTGAAGCTTTCTTT. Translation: CASSEGQGVTEAFF.

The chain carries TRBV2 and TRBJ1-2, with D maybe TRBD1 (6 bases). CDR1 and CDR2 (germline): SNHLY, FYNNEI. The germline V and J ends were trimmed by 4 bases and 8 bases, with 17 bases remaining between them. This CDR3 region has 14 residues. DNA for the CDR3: TGTGCCAGCAGTGGCCACAGGGTCGGTGGAGGCTACACCTTC. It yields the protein CASSGHRVGGGYTF.

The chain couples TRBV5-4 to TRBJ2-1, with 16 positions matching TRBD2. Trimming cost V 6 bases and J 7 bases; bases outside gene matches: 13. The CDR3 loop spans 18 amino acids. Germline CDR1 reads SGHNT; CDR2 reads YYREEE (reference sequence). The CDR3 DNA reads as TGTGCCAGCACGCCCCGGGGACTAGCGGGAGGGGTGGGAAATGAGCAGTTCTTC. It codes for CASTPRGLAGGVGNEQFF.

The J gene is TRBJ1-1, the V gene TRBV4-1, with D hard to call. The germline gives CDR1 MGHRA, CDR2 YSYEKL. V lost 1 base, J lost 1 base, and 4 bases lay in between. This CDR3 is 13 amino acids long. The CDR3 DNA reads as TGCGCCAGCAGCCAAGCGAGGAACACTGAAGCTTTCTTT. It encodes CASSQARNTEAFF.

The CDR3 region has the DNA TGCAGCGTTGGGGGCCCGGGTGGGATCGATCAGCCCCAGCATTTT. Protein sequence: CSVGGPGGIDQPQHF. The rearrangement joins TRBV29-1 to TRBJ1-5, with D perhaps matching TRBD1 (5 bases). The CDR3 runs to 15 residues. Germline lookup yields CDR1 SQVTM and CDR2 ANQGSEA. V was cut by 4 bases and J by 5 bases, with 18 bases left in between.

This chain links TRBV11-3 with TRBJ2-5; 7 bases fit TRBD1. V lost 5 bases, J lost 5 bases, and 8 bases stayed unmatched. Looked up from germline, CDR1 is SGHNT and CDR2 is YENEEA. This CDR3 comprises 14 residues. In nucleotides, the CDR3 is TGTGCCAGCAGCCCAAGACAGGGCGCGGAGACCCAGTACTTC. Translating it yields CASSPRQGAETQYF.

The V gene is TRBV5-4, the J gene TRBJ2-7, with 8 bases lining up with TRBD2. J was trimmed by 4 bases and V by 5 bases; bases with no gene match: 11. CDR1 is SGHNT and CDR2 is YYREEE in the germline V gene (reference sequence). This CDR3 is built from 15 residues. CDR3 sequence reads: CASSHPGLGTYEQYF. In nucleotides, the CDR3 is TGTGCCAGCAGTCATCCGGGACTAGGGACATACGAGCAGTACTTC.